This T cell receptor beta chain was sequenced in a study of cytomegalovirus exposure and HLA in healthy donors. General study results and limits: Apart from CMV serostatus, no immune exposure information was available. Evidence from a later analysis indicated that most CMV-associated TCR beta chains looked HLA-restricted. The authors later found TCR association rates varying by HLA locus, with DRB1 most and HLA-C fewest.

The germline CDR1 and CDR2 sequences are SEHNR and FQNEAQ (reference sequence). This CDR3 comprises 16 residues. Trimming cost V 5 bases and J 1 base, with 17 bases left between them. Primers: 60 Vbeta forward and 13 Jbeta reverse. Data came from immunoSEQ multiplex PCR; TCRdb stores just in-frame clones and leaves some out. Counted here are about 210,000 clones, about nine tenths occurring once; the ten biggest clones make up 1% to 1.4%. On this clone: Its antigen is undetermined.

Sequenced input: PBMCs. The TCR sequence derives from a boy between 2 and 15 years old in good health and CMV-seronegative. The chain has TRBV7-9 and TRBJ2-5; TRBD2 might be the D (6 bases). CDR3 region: CASSGTVDGIQETQYF. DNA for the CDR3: TGTGCCAGCAGCGGGACTGTAGACGGAATCCAAGAGACCCAGTACTTC.